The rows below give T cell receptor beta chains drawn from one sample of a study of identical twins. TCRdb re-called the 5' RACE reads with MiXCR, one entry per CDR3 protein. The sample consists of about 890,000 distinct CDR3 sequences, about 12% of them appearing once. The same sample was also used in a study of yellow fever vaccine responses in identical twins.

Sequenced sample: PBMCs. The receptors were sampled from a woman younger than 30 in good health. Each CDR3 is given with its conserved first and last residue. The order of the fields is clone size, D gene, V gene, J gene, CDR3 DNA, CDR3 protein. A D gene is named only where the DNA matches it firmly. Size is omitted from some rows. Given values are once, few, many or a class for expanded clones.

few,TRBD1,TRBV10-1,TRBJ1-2,TGCGCCAGCAGTGACCCGGGACAGGGAGCCTATGGCTACACCTTC,CASSDPGQGAYGYTF
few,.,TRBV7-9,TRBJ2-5,TGTGCCAGCGGGGGGATGGAGACCCAGTACTTC,CASGGMETQYF
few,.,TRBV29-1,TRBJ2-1,TGCAGCGTTGGGGGGGTGGGCATGAGCTCCTACAATGAGCAGTTCTTC,CSVGGVGMSSYNEQFF
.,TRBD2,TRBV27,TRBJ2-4,TGTGCCAGCAGTTTATCGGGGGGGGTCGGTCAGTACTTC,CASSLSGGVGQYF
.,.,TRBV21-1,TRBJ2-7,TGTGCCAGCCCCAAGCCGGGACAGGGTTACGAGCAGTACTTC,CASPKPGQGYEQYF
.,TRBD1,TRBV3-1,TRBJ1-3,TGTGCCAGCAGCCGCCGGGACAGGAGCTCTGGAAACACCATATATTTT,CASSRRDRSSGNTIYF
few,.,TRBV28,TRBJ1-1,TGTGCCAGCAGTTTAGTGGAGGGGAACACTGAAGCTTTCTTT,CASSLVEGNTEAFF
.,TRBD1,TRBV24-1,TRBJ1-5,TGTGCCACCAGTGATGGCAACAGGGGTCGGAGCAATCAGCCCCAGCATTTT,CATSDGNRGRSNQPQHF
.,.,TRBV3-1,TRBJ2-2,TGTGCCAGCAGCCCCTCCGGGTCCTTAGGAGGGGAGCTGTTTTTT,CASSPSGSLGGELFF
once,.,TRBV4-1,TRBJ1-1,TGCGCCAGCAGCCAACCAGCAAGGAACACTGAAGCTTTCTTT,CASSQPARNTEAFF
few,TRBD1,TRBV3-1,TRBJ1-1,TGTGCCAGCAGCATCGGGGACAGGGCGGTTCATTTCTTT,CASSIGDRAVHFF
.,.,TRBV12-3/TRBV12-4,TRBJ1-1,TGTGCCAGCAGTTTAGCGTTTCAGACAGCCTTGAACACTGAAGCTTTCTTT,CASSLAFQTALNTEAFF
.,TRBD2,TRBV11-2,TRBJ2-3,TGTGCCAGCAGCCTAGAGGTGGGACTAGCGGGAATTACAGATACGCAGTATTTT,CASSLEVGLAGITDTQYF
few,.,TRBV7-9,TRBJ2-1,TGTGCCAGCAGCTTGATCGGGGTAAAGCTCTTC,CASSLIGVKLF
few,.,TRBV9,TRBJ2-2,TGTGCCAGCAGCGTAGCTGTGACAGGGAACACCGGGGAGCTGTTTTTT,CASSVAVTGNTGELFF
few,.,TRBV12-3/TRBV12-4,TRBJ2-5,TGTGCCAGCAGTGAAGCTAAGGTGTTGGGTGGGACCCAGTACTTC,CASSEAKVLGGTQYF
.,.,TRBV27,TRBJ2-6,TGTGCCAGCACCGCAAAGGGCCCTGGGGCCAACGTCCTGACTTTC,CASTAKGPGANVLTF
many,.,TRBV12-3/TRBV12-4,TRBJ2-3,TGTGCCAGCAGTCTGCGGGGAGTCACAGATACGCAGTATTTT,CASSLRGVTDTQYF
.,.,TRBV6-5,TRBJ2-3,TGTGCCAGCACCGATTTTACAGATACGCAGTATTTT,CASTDFTDTQYF
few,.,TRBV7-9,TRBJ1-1,TGTGCCAGCAGACCGGACCTCCAAGGGACTGAAGCTTTCTTT,CASRPDLQGTEAFF
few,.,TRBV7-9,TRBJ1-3,TGTGCCAGCACCACACCCGGGAGAAACACCATATATTTT,CASTTPGRNTIYF
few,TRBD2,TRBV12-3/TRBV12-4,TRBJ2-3,TGTGCCAGCAGTCGTATTACGACTAGCGGCACAGATACGCAGTATTTT,CASSRITTSGTDTQYF
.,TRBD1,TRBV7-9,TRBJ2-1,TGTGCCAGCAGCTTACGGAACAGGGGGAGCAATGAGCAGTTCTTC,CASSLRNRGSNEQFF
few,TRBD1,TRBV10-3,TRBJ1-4,TGTGCCATCAGTGAGTCGGACAGGAGTAATGAAAAACTGTTTTTT,CAISESDRSNEKLFF
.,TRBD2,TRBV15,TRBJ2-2,TGTGCCACCAGCGTAATAGGCGGGAGGCTCACCGGGGAGCTGTTTTTT,CATSVIGGRLTGELFF
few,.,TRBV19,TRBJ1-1,TGTGCCAGTAGCAAATTTCAGGGGATGAACACTGAAGCTTTCTTT,CASSKFQGMNTEAFF
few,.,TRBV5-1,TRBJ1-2,TGCGCCAGCAGCGAGTCGGGGGGCGGTGGCTACACCTTC,CASSESGGGGYTF
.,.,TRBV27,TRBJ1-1,TGTGCCAGCAGTCTAACACGTGCGGGTAACACTGAAGCTTTCTTT,CASSLTRAGNTEAFF
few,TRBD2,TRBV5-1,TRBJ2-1,TGCGCCAGCAGCTTGGGACTAGCGGGGAGAAGCTCCTACAATGAGCAGTTCTTC,CASSLGLAGRSSYNEQFF
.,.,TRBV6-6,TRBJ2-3,TGTGCCAGCAGTGCGGACGGTTATACGCAGTATTTT,CASSADGYTQYF
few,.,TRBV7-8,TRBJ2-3,TGTGCCAGCAGCCTTCCGGGGGAGGATACGCAGTATTTT,CASSLPGEDTQYF
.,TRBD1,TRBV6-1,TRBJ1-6,TGTGCCAGCAGTGACGGACAGGCTAATTCACCCCTCCACTTT,CASSDGQANSPLHF
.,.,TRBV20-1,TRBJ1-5,TGCAGTCCCCGAACAGTATATAGCAATCAGCCCCAGCATTTT,CSPRTVYSNQPQHF
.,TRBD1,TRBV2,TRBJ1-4,TGTGCCAGCAGGATTAGGACAGGGGGAGCTAATGAAAAACTGTTTTTT,CASRIRTGGANEKLFF
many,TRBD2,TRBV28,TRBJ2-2,TGTGCCAGCAGACGACTAGCGGTTAACACCGGGGAGCTGTTTTTT,CASRRLAVNTGELFF
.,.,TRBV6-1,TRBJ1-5,TGTGCCAGCAGTGAACCACGTACAGGTGCTGTAAATCAGCCCCAGCATTTT,CASSEPRTGAVNQPQHF
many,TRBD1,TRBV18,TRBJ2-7,TGTGCCAGCTCTCCCGGGACAGGGGTCTACGAGCAGTACTTC,CASSPGTGVYEQYF
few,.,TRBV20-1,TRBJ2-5,TGCAGTGCTAGAGATCCCGGGACAAAAGAGACCCAGTACTTC,CSARDPGTKETQYF
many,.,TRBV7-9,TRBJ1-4,TGTGCCAGCAGCCGGCTACCAACTAATGAAAAACTGTTTTTT,CASSRLPTNEKLFF
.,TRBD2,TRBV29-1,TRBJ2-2,TGCAGCGCGAACATCGGGGGGATGAACACCGGGGAGCTGTTTTTT,CSANIGGMNTGELFF
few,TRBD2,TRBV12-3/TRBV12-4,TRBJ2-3,TGTGCCAGCAGTTTCCCTAGCGGGGGGGCCGAAGATACGCAGTATTTT,CASSFPSGGAEDTQYF
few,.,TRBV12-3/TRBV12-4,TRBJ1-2,TGTGCCAGCAGTCTCGGGGAGATCAACTATGGCTACACCTTC,CASSLGEINYGYTF
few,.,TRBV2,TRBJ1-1,TGTGCCAGCAGTGGGTTGGCAACCCCGAACACTGAAGCTTTCTTT,CASSGLATPNTEAFF
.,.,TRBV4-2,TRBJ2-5,TGTGCCAGCAGCCAGGGCTGGGACCAAGGCGTATGGGCCCAGTACTTC,CASSQGWDQGVWAQYF
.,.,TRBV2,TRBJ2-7,TGTGCCAGCAGTGAAGCTGCCTTTGGGTCCCCCTACGAGCAGTACTTC,CASSEAAFGSPYEQYF